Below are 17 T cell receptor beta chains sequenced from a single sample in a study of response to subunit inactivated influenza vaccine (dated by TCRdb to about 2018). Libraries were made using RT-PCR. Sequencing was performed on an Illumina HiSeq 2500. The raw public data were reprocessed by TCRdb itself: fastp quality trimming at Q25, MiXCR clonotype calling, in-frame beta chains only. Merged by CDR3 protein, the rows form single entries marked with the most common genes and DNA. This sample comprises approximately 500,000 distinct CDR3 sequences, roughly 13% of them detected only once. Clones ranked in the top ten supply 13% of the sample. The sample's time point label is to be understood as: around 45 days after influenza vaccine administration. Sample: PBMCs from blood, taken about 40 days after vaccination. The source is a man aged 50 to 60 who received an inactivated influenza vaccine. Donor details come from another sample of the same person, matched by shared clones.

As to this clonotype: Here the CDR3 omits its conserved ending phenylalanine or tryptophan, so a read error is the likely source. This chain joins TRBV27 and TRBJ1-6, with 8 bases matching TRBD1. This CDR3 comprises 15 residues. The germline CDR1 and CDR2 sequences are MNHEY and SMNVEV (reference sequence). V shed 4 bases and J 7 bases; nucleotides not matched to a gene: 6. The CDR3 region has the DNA TGTGCCAGCAGTTCTATCGCAGGGGGCAATTCACCCCTCCACGTT. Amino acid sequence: CASSSIAGGNSPLHV.

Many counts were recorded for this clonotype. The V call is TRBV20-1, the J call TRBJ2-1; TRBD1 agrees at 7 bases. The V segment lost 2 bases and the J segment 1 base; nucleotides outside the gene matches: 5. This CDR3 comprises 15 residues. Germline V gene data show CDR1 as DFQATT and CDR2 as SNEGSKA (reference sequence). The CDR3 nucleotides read TGCAGTGCTAGACGGGACAGTCTTTCCTACAATGAGCAGTTCTTC. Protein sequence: CSARRDSLSYNEQFF.

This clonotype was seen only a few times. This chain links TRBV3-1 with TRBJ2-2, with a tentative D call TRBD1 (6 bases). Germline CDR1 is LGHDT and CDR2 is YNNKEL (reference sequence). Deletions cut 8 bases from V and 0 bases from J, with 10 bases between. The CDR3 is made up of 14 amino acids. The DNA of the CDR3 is TGTGCCAGCGCCGGGACATCGAACACCGGGGAGCTGTTTTTT. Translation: CASAGTSNTGELFF.

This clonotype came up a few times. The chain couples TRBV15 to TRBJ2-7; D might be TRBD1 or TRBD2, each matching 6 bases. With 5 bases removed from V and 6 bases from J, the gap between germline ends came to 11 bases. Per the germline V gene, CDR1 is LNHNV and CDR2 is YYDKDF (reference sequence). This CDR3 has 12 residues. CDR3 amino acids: CATSVKGGEQYF. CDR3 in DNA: TGTGCCACCAGCGTAAAGGGGGGCGAGCAGTACTTC.

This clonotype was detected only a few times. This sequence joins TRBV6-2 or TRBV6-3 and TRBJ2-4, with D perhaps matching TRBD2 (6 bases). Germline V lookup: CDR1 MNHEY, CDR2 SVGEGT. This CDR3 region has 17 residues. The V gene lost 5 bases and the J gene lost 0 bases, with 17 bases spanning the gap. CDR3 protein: CASSGQTSLKAKNIQYF. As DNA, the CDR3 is TGTGCCAGCAGTGGCCAAACTAGCCTCAAAGCCAAAAACATTCAGTACTTC.

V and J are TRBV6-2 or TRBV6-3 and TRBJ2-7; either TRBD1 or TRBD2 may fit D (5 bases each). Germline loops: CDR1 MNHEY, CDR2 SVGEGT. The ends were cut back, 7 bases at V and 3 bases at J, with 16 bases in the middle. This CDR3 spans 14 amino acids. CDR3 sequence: CASKKGTVLYEQYF. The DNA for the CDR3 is TGTGCCAGCAAGAAGGGGACGGTTCTCTACGAGCAGTACTTC.

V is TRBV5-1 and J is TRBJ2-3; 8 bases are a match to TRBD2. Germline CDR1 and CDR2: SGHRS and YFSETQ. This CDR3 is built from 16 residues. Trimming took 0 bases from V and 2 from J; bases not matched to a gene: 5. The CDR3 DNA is TGCGCCAGCAGCTTGGGCCCAGCGGGGGCCACAGATACGCAGTATTTT. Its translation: CASSLGPAGATDTQYF.

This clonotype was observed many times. CDR3 DNA sequence: TGTGCCAGCAGCTCTACTAGTGGTAATTCACCCCTCCACTTT. Protein: CASSSTSGNSPLHF. The chain recombines TRBV12-3 or TRBV12-4 with TRBJ1-6; D call uncertain. The CDR3 totals 14 residues. The V gene lost 6 bases and the J gene lost 6 bases, with 12 bases spanning the gap.

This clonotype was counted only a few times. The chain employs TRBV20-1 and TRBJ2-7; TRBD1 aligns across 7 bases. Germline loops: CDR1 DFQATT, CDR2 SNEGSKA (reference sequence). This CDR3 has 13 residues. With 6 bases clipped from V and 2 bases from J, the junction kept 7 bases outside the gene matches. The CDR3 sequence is CSATTGSAYEQYF. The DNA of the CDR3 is TGCAGTGCAACGACAGGGTCCGCCTACGAGCAGTACTTC.

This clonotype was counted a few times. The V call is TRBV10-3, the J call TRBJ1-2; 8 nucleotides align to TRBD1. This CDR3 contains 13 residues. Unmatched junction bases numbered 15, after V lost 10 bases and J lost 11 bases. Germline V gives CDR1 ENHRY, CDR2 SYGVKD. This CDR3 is CATQGAGETSYTF. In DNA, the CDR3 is TGTGCCACGCAGGGGGCAGGGGAAACTTCATACACCTTC.

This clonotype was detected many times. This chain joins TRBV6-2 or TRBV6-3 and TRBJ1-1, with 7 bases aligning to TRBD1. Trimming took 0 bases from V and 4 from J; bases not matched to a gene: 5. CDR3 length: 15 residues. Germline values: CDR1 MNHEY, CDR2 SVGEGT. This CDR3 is CASSYSTGRGTEAFF. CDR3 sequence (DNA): TGTGCCAGCAGTTACTCGACAGGGAGAGGCACTGAAGCTTTCTTT.

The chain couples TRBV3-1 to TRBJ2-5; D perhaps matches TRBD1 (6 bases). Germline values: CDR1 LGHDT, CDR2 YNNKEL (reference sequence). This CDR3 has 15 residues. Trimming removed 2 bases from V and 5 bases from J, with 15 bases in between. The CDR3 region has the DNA TGTGCCAGCAGCCAACGGGACACAAAGAGGGAGACCCAGTACTTC. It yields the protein CASSQRDTKRETQYF.

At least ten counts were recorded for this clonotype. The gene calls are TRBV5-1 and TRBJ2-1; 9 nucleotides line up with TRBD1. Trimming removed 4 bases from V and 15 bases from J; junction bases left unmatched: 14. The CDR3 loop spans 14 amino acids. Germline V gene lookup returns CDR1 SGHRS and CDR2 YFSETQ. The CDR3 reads CASSTGTGTQIRFF. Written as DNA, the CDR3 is TGCGCCAGCAGCACCGGGACAGGGACACAGATTCGGTTCTTC.

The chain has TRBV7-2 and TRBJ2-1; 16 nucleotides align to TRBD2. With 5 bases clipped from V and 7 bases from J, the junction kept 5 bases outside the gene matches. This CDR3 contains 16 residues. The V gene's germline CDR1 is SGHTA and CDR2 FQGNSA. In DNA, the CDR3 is TGTGCCAGCAGCATGGGACTAGCGGGGGGGCGGAATGAGCAGTTCTTC. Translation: CASSMGLAGGRNEQFF.

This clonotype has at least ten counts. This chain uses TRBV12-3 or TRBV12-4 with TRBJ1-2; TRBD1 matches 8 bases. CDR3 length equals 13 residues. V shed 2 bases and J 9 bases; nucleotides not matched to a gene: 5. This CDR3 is CASSLTQGASYTF. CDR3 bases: TGTGCCAGCAGTTTAACGCAGGGGGCAAGCTACACCTTC.

The CDR3 spells CATSMKRLAGRSSYNEQFF. The CDR3 DNA sequence: TGTGCCACCAGCATGAAGCGACTAGCGGGCCGAAGCTCCTACAATGAGCAGTTCTTC. The chain carries TRBV15 and TRBJ2-1; the match to TRBD2 covers 10 bases. The V gene end was trimmed by 4 bases and the J gene end by 0 bases; junction bases not matched to a gene: 12. The length of the CDR3 is 19 residues. CDR1 is LNHNV, CDR2 YYDKDF, per germline (reference sequence).

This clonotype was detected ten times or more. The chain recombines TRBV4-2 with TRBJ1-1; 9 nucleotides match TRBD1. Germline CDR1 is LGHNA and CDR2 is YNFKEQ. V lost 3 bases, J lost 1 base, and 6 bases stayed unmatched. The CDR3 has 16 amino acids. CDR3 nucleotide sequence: TGTGCCAGCAGCCATAACACAGGGGGCCGGAACACTGAAGCTTTCTTT. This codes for CASSHNTGGRNTEAFF.